This TCR beta chain was identified in a study of shared clonotypes between healthy human individuals. J gave up 8 bases and V 4 bases, and 3 bases lay outside the gene matches. The length of the CDR3 is 13 residues. Germline CDR1 SGHNT, CDR2 YENEEA. Findings of the study overall: Memory subsets generally showed smaller estimated richness than naive subsets did.

In regard to this clone: The target antigen is unknown.

TCRdb keeps only in-frame clones here, not all; method: immunoSEQ multiplex PCR. The data hold a few million clones, with around nine tenths observed a single time. The V call is TRBV11-3, the J call TRBJ2-1, with 9 bases lining up with TRBD1. The receptor was isolated from a young man in good health. Sample: naive CD4+ T cells sorted from blood. Documented subset: CD45RA+ positively selected. CDR3 protein: CASSSTGGYEQFF. CDR3 in DNA: TGTGCCAGCAGCTCTACAGGGGGCTATGAGCAGTTCTTC.